This T cell receptor beta chain was identified in a study of T cell changes during pregnancy in multiple sclerosis. Assay: immunoSEQ multiplex PCR; the TCRdb copy retains only in-frame clones and omits some. The repertoire holds around 100,000 clones, around 91% seen once, with about 0.9% in the top ten. The CDR3 length is 14 residues. Trimming took 1 base from V and 4 from J, leaving 10 bases between them. CDR1 and CDR2 from the germline V gene are LGHNA and YSLEER. V and J are TRBV4-3 and TRBJ1-1; D not resolved. The receptor was derived from a female donor with multiple sclerosis, enrolled in a pregnancy study. Sequenced material: peripheral blood, taken after pregnancy. Here the CDR3 DNA reads TGCGCCAGCAGCCAAGGTATGGAGGGCACTGAAGCTTTCTTT. Its translation is CASSQGMEGTEAFF.